This T cell receptor beta chain was sequenced during a study of beta chain features in type 1 diabetes. As every portion of the isolated RNA was reverse transcribed, the sequencing read expressed TCRB transcripts. The data were produced by immunoSEQ multiplex PCR, yet TCRdb's version contains in-frame clones alone and is incomplete. The table lists hundreds of thousands of clones, about an eighth of them singletons, with roughly 0.046% in the top ten. The CDR3 runs 11 residues. V dropped 3 bases and J dropped 8 bases, with 4 bases sitting between them. Germline CDR1 MGHDK, CDR2 SYGVNS. This clone was seen more than once but under ten times.

What was sequenced was naive CD4+ T cells from blood. The chain employs TRBV25-1 and TRBJ1-4; D ambiguous. This TCR was sampled from a woman between 18 and 29 years old in good health. This CDR3 reads CASSDWEKLFF. CDR3 DNA sequence: TGTGCCAGCAGTGATTGGGAAAAACTGTTTTTT.